The 2 T cell receptor beta chains given below trace back to one sample, sequenced in a study of blood T cell repertoires in COVID-19. Sequencing used immunoSEQ multiplex PCR; TCRdb keeps in-frame clones, though not all of them. The sample lists approximately 270,000 clones, roughly 84% seen once, with around a sixth in the top ten. Sequencing was performed on peripheral blood. The receptors were sampled from a person aged 65 to 85 with COVID-19, enrolled during active disease.

The chain employs TRBV7-9 and TRBJ2-3, with D maybe TRBD1 (6 bases). The germline V and J ends were trimmed by 4 bases and 2 bases, with 7 bases remaining between them. This CDR3 has 13 amino acids. In germline, CDR1 is SEHNR, CDR2 FQNEAQ (reference sequence). In nucleotides, the CDR3 is TGTGCCAGCAGCTCAGGGGTCACAGATACGCAGTATTTT. It specifies CASSSGVTDTQYF.

This chain connects TRBV6-5 to TRBJ1-2, with TRBD1 matching over 7 bases. The CDR3 length is 14 residues. Germline V gene sequence: CDR1 MNHEY, CDR2 SVGAGI. The V and J ends lost 6 bases and 2 bases, in that order; junction bases with no gene match: 6. The CDR3 bases are TGTGCCAGCAGACCCCCGGGACAGAACTATGGCTACACCTTC. It is translated as CASRPPGQNYGYTF.